This TCR beta chain is drawn from a study of identical twins. TCRdb reanalysed the 5' RACE reads using MiXCR and keeps one entry per CDR3 protein. The sample comprises roughly 250,000 distinct CDR3 sequences, 11% to 15% of which are singletons, and approximately 9.3% rests with the top ten. With no exceptions, donors were healthy Caucasians. The sample consisted of memory (CD45RO+) T cells sorted from blood. The receptor was isolated from a woman aged 18-29 years in good health.

Here the CDR3 reads CSAFYPGGYTF. DNA for the CDR3: TGCAGTGCTTTCTACCCCGGTGGCTACACCTTC. V gene TRBV20-1 combines with J gene TRBJ1-2; D unresolved. V lost 5 bases and J lost 7, with 11 bases in between. The CDR3 loop spans 11 amino acids. Per germline, CDR1 DFQATT and CDR2 SNEGSKA (reference sequence).